The 18 T cell receptor beta chains below come from one sample, sequenced in a study of PD-L1 blockade in urothelial cancer. Documented time point: pretreatment peripheral blood. The repertoire was sequenced with immunoSEQ multiplex PCR; TCRdb's copy has only in-frame clones and lacks some. The data show about 63,000 clones, with 81% seen just once and more than 5.5% held by the top ten. The material sequenced was PBMCs, taken around atezolizumab (anti-PD-L1) treatment. The receptors were sampled from a man in his 70s with urothelial cancer.

The rearrangement uses TRBV7-2 and TRBJ2-1; 10 bases line up with TRBD1. This CDR3 contains 16 residues. Germline CDR1 and CDR2: SGHTA and FQGNSA. V shed 5 bases, J shed 2 bases, and the junction held 6 bases outside the gene matches. The CDR3 region is CASSPPTGGTYNEQFF. The CDR3, as DNA: TGTGCCAGCAGCCCCCCGACAGGGGGCACCTACAATGAGCAGTTCTTC.

The chain joins TRBV30 to TRBJ2-2, with D possibly being TRBD1 (5 bases). The germline V gene has CDR1 GTSNPN and CDR2 SVGIG (reference sequence). The CDR3 covers 15 residues. Trimming left V 0 bases short and J 6 bases short, with 14 bases between. CDR3 loop: CAWSVGEQDPGELFF. The CDR3 bases are TGTGCCTGGAGTGTAGGTGAACAGGACCCCGGGGAGCTGTTTTTT.

This chain links TRBV27 with TRBJ1-5; D perhaps matches TRBD1 (5 bases). CDR3 size: 13 residues. Trimming pared 10 bases from V and 7 bases from J, leaving 17 bases between. Germline V CDR1 and CDR2: MNHEY, SMNVEV (reference sequence). CDR3 loop: CATSGGSGQPQHF. The CDR3 region has the DNA TGTGCCACCTCCGGGGGGTCAGGACAGCCCCAGCATTTT.

The CDR3 loop reads CASSYPGGTEAFF. The CDR3, as DNA: TGTGCCAGCAGTTACCCCGGGGGCACTGAAGCTTTCTTT. The chain joins TRBV6-5 to TRBJ1-1, with D tentatively TRBD1 (5 bases). Trimming took 2 bases from V and 4 from J, leaving 8 bases between them. The germline V gene encodes CDR1 MNHEY and CDR2 SVGAGI. The CDR3 totals 13 residues.

The rearrangement joins TRBV5-4 to TRBJ2-7; possibly TRBD2 for D (6 bases). The CDR3 length is 15 residues. Germline assignment: CDR1 SGHNT and CDR2 YYREEE (reference sequence). Trimming shortened V by 4 bases and J by 2 bases, and 16 bases separated the two germline ends. The CDR3 here is CASSPPGGSAYEQYF. The CDR3 DNA sequence: TGTGCCAGCAGCCCCCCTGGGGGGTCAGCCTACGAGCAGTACTTC. Supplemented by reference TRBV5-4 and TRBJ2-7, the full variable domain reads ETGVTQSPTHLIKTRGQQVTLRCSSQSGHNTVSWYQQALGQGPQFIFQYYREEENGRGNFPPRFSGLQFPNYSSELNVNALELDDSALYLCASSPPGGSAYEQYFGPGTRLTVT.

This clone was seen once. The gene calls are TRBV4-3 and TRBJ2-3; the match to TRBD2 covers 13 bases. There are 17 residues in the CDR3. CDR1 LGHNA and CDR2 YSLEER come from the germline V gene. V lost 1 base and J lost 5; bases outside the gene matches: 6. The CDR3 is CASSQAGLAGEVDTQYF. DNA for the CDR3: TGCGCCAGCAGCCAAGCAGGACTAGCGGGAGAGGTAGATACGCAGTATTTT.

This rearrangement joins TRBV6-1 to TRBJ2-3; 9 bases align to TRBD2. The CDR3 is 18 amino acids. The junction had 13 bases not matched to a gene; V was cut back by 4 bases and J by 2 bases. Germline assignment: CDR1 MNHNS and CDR2 SASEGT. The chain's CDR3 is CASSALRVAGAFTDTQYF. CDR3 in DNA: TGTGCCAGCAGTGCCCTTCGGGTAGCGGGGGCATTCACAGATACGCAGTATTTT.

The V gene is TRBV11-2, the J gene TRBJ2-2, with TRBD1 identical over 11 bases. The CDR3 runs to 15 residues. Germline CDR1 is SGHAT and CDR2 is FQNNGV. The J segment lost 5 bases and the V segment lost 4 bases, leaving 3 bases of the junction unmatched. The CDR3 here is CASSSRDRGTGELFF. In DNA, the CDR3 is TGTGCCAGCAGCTCGCGGGACAGGGGGACCGGGGAGCTGTTTTTT.

This clone was observed once. CDR3 sequence reads: CATTGVGEQYF. The CDR3 region has the DNA TGTGCCACCACAGGCGTAGGCGAGCAGTACTTC. The rearrangement uses TRBV6-5 and TRBJ2-7, with D perhaps matching TRBD1 (5 bases). The germline V and J ends were trimmed by 10 bases and 6 bases, with 13 bases remaining between them. CDR1 and CDR2 (germline): MNHEY, SVGAGI. This CDR3 has 11 amino acids.

J is TRBJ1-2 and V is TRBV19, with 7 bases lining up with TRBD1. Trimming cost V 3 bases and J 4 bases; bases outside gene matches: 5. The germline CDR1 and CDR2 sequences are LNHDA and SQIVND (reference sequence). The CDR3 is made up of 14 amino acids. DNA of the CDR3: TGTGCCAGTAGTATTGTGAACAGGGGCTATGGCTACACCTTC. Its protein product is CASSIVNRGYGYTF.

The genes are TRBV19 and TRBJ1-5; maybe TRBD1 (6 bases). This CDR3 is 16 amino acids long. V was trimmed by 0 bases and J by 2 bases, leaving 11 bases between them. Germline lookup yields CDR1 LNHDA and CDR2 SQIVND (reference sequence). The CDR3 coding sequence is TGTGCCAGTAGTATAGATTACAGGGAAGGCAATCAGCCCCAGCATTTT. Amino acid sequence: CASSIDYREGNQPQHF.

The chain links TRBV6-5 to TRBJ1-2, with no clear D. The CDR3 length is 15 residues. V gave up 2 bases and J gave up 8 bases, with 18 bases separating them. Germline CDR1 is MNHEY and CDR2 is SVGAGI. The CDR3 DNA follows: TGTGCCAGCAGTTACATCACGACGGGAGCGGGCGGCTACACCTTC. Translated, it gives CASSYITTGAGGYTF.

The V and J genes are TRBV11-1 and TRBJ1-6, with 7 bases identical to TRBD1. CDR1 is SGHAT, CDR2 FQDESV, per germline (reference sequence). The length of the CDR3 is 17 residues. Trimming at V came to 2 bases and at J to 3 bases, leaving 7 bases not matched to a gene. CDR3 loop: CASSLLAGQDYNSPLHF. CDR3 DNA sequence: TGTGCCAGCAGCTTATTGGCCGGACAGGACTATAATTCACCCCTCCACTTT.

V and J are TRBV7-2 and TRBJ2-5, with D perhaps TRBD2 (5 bases). Deletions cut 5 bases from V and 4 bases from J, with 11 bases between. CDR1 and CDR2 from the germline V gene are SGHTA and FQGNSA. The CDR3 spans 13 residues. In DNA form, the CDR3 reads TGTGCCAGCAGCGTGCAGAGCGGAGAGACCCAGTACTTC. This translates into CASSVQSGETQYF.

This clone has just a few counts. This chain connects TRBV5-1 to TRBJ1-2; TRBD1 matches 7 bases. Germline loops: CDR1 SGHRS, CDR2 YFSETQ. The CDR3 has 15 amino acids. The junction had 12 bases not matched to a gene; V was cut back by 5 bases and J by 5 bases. Here the CDR3 DNA reads TGCGCCAGCAGTTTCTACCCGGGACAGATTTATGGCTACACCTTC. As protein: CASSFYPGQIYGYTF.

The chain is built from TRBV13 and TRBJ1-2; D perhaps matches TRBD1 (6 bases). CDR3 length: 18 residues. Trimming stripped 7 bases from V and 2 bases from J, with 26 bases between. Per germline, CDR1 PRHDT and CDR2 FYEKMQ (reference sequence). CDR3 in DNA: TGTGCCAGCACCGGGGTCAACGACCGGGACAAGGGAAACTATGGCTACACCTTC. Translation: CASTGVNDRDKGNYGYTF.

The chain recombines TRBV4-3 with TRBJ2-5; 7 bases match TRBD1. V shed 1 base and J 4 bases; nucleotides not matched to a gene: 9. The CDR3 is 16 residues long. Germline V lookup: CDR1 LGHNA, CDR2 YSLEER. The CDR3 region is CASSQGVEGAGETQYF. The CDR3 coding sequence is TGCGCCAGCAGCCAAGGTGTTGAGGGGGCGGGAGAGACCCAGTACTTC.

CDR3 region: CASSLEGGVAFF. CDR3 nucleotide sequence: TGCGCCAGCAGCCTGGAAGGCGGTGTTGCTTTCTTT. The genes are TRBV5-1 and TRBJ1-1; D call uncertain. The germline V gene has CDR1 SGHRS and CDR2 YFSETQ. Deletions cut 4 bases from V and 11 bases from J, with 15 bases between. CDR3 length equals 12 residues. The full variable domain, with the rest looked up from reference TRBV5-1 and TRBJ1-1, is KAGVTQTPRYLIKTRGQQVTLSCSPISGHRSVSWYQQTPGQGLQFLFEYFSETQRNKGNFPGRFSGRQFSNSRSEMNVSTLELGDSALYLCASSLEGGVAFFGQGTRLTVV.